Presented here are 26 T cell receptor beta chains from one specimen sequenced in a study of technical replicates of blood from a handful of donors. Libraries were prepared by immunoSEQ multiplex PCR; TCRdb keeps only in-frame clonotypes and omits some of them. The sample yields almost 70,000 clones, about 89% seen once. Sequencing used PBMCs. These receptors came from a human donor in good health. Some clones in this sample may be carry-over from other donors' samples.

This rearrangement joins TRBV5-4 to TRBJ2-3; 10 nucleotides align to TRBD1. This CDR3 spans 17 amino acids. CDR1 and CDR2 (germline): SGHNT, YYREEE (reference sequence). J was trimmed by 1 base and V by 4 bases; bases with no gene match: 9. The CDR3 DNA reads TGTGCCAGCAGCCGGGGGGCCGGGACAGGGGGCACAGATACGCAGTATTTT. It codes for CASSRGAGTGGTDTQYF.

The rearrangement uses TRBV6-5 and TRBJ1-2; 9 nucleotides line up with TRBD1. The germline V gene encodes CDR1 MNHEY and CDR2 SVGAGI. Unmatched junction bases numbered 3, after V lost 2 bases and J lost 5 bases. This CDR3 is built from 14 residues. CDR3 sequence: CASSYGTGKYGYTF. In nucleotides, the CDR3 is TGTGCCAGCAGTTACGGGACAGGGAAGTATGGCTACACCTTC.

The rearrangement links TRBV9 to TRBJ2-5, with 9 bases aligning to TRBD1. Trimming removed 0 bases from V and 5 bases from J; junction bases left unmatched: 8. Germline V gene data show CDR1 as SGDLS and CDR2 as YYNGEE. The CDR3 extends over 16 amino acids. The CDR3 nucleotides are TGTGCCAGCAGCGTAGAGGGACAGGGATTCGAGGAGACCCAGTACTTC. It encodes CASSVEGQGFEETQYF.

The chain carries TRBV7-2 and TRBJ2-5; D possibly corresponds to TRBD2 (5 bases). Trimming took off 1 base at V and 14 bases at J, with 17 bases between the two ends. The CDR3 loop spans 13 amino acids. The germline CDR1 and CDR2 sequences are SGHTA and FQGNSA. The CDR3 region has the DNA TGTGCCAGCAGCTTAGATGGTTTGGGGAGCAAATACTTC. This encodes CASSLDGLGSKYF.

The chain recombines TRBV6-1 with TRBJ2-1; the match to TRBD2 covers 15 bases. The CDR3 totals 15 residues. Trimming took 1 base from V and 9 from J; bases not matched to a gene: 1. Germline lookup yields CDR1 MNHNS and CDR2 SASEGT. The CDR3 protein is CASSEGTSGRAEQFF. CDR3 nucleotides: TGTGCCAGCAGTGAAGGGACTAGCGGGAGGGCTGAGCAGTTCTTC.

The count of this clone is one. The chain carries TRBV13 and TRBJ2-3; 8 bases are a match to TRBD2. The CDR3 extends over 17 amino acids. CDR1 and CDR2 from the germline V gene are PRHDT and FYEKMQ (reference sequence). V trimming: 5 bases; J trimming: 1 base; junction bases outside the gene matches: 11. Written as DNA, the CDR3 is TGTGCCAGCAGCCCCTCGGGGGGGCTTTATGGCACAGATACGCAGTATTTT. This gives the protein CASSPSGGLYGTDTQYF.

The rearrangement joins TRBV6-6 to TRBJ2-5, with D uncertain. CDR3 size: 15 residues. Trimming left V 3 bases short and J 5 bases short, with 16 bases between. CDR1 is MNHNY, CDR2 SVGAGI, per germline (reference sequence). The CDR3 here is CASSYAERLGETQYF. The CDR3 DNA follows: TGTGCCAGCAGTTATGCCGAGAGGCTAGGCGAGACCCAGTACTTC.

This rearrangement joins TRBV14 to TRBJ1-1, with TRBD1 matching over 7 bases. The CDR3 spans 14 residues. V trimming: 2 bases; J trimming: 1 base; junction bases outside the gene matches: 1. CDR1 is SGHDN and CDR2 is FVKESK in the germline V gene. The CDR3 region is CASSQQGGNTEAFF. The DNA of the CDR3 is TGTGCCAGCAGCCAACAGGGGGGGAACACTGAAGCTTTCTTT.

V and J are TRBV14 and TRBJ1-2; 8 positions agree with TRBD1. Germline V gene lookup returns CDR1 SGHDN and CDR2 FVKESK. The junction had 14 bases not matched to a gene; V was cut back by 4 bases and J by 4 bases. The CDR3 spans 17 residues. The CDR3 sequence is CASSPLLSGGAGYGYTF. As DNA, the CDR3 is TGTGCCAGCAGCCCTTTACTTTCAGGGGGCGCCGGCTATGGCTACACCTTC.

The V and J genes are TRBV15 and TRBJ1-4; 7 bases fit TRBD1. This CDR3 contains 15 residues. CDR1 is LNHNV, CDR2 YYDKDF, per germline (reference sequence). Trimming cost V 0 bases and J 3 bases; bases outside gene matches: 1. The CDR3 sequence: CATSRDQGANEKLFF. Written as DNA, the CDR3 is TGTGCCACCAGCAGAGACCAGGGGGCTAATGAAAAACTGTTTTTT.

For the CDR3, the DNA is TGTGCCAGCAGGCCAGGGACTAGCGGCTACAATGAGCAGTTCTTC. It yields the protein CASRPGTSGYNEQFF. The rearrangement joins TRBV2 to TRBJ2-1, with 11 bases fitting TRBD2. CDR3 length: 15 amino acids. The germline V gene encodes CDR1 SNHLY and CDR2 FYNNEI. After removal of 6 bases from V and 3 bases from J, the junction contained 4 bases not matched to a gene.

The chain carries TRBV15 and TRBJ2-1; 7 bases align to TRBD2. CDR3 length: 14 residues. The ends lost 0 bases at V and 7 bases at J; junction bases unmatched: 3. Germline-derived CDR1 and CDR2 are LNHNV and YYDKDF (reference sequence). The CDR3 loop is CATSRDRRENEQFF. The CDR3, as DNA: TGTGCCACCAGCAGAGATCGGCGGGAGAATGAGCAGTTCTTC.

The chain links TRBV18 to TRBJ1-1; D is possibly TRBD1 (6 bases). The V gene lost 3 bases and the J gene lost 7 bases, with 9 bases spanning the gap. The length of the CDR3 is 12 residues. Per the germline V gene, CDR1 is KGHSH and CDR2 is LQKENI. Here the CDR3 reads CASSPRTDEAFF. The CDR3 bases are TGTGCCAGCTCACCTAGGACAGATGAAGCTTTCTTT.

DNA for the CDR3: TGTGCCAGCAGTCCCGGGACAGAGCATGGCTACACCTTC. Amino acid sequence: CASSPGTEHGYTF. The genes are TRBV5-4 and TRBJ1-2, with TRBD1 matching over 7 bases. From germline, CDR1 is SGHNT and CDR2 YYREEE (reference sequence). J gave up 6 bases and V 5 bases, and 7 bases lay outside the gene matches. There are 13 residues in the CDR3.

V gene TRBV7-9 combines with J gene TRBJ2-3; 9 bases align to TRBD2. V was clipped by 5 bases and J by 4 bases; unmatched bases: 4. Germline V gene sequence: CDR1 SEHNR, CDR2 FQNEAQ (reference sequence). The CDR3 totals 14 residues. CDR3 in amino acids: CASSPSGNPDTQYF. The CDR3 DNA reads as TGTGCCAGCAGCCCTAGCGGGAATCCAGATACGCAGTATTTT.

J is TRBJ2-7 and V is TRBV6-5; D is unresolved. The germline V gene encodes CDR1 MNHEY and CDR2 SVGAGI. V gave up 6 bases and J gave up 0 bases, with 12 bases separating them. This CDR3 contains 14 residues. For the CDR3, the DNA is TGTGCCAGCAGGTCGAGTGATAGCTCCTACGAGCAGTACTTC. This gives the protein CASRSSDSSYEQYF.

V usage is TRBV4-1 and J usage is TRBJ2-7, with D maybe TRBD1 (5 bases). CDR3 length: 15 amino acids. The germline V and J ends were trimmed by 0 bases and 2 bases, with 11 bases remaining between them. The germline V gene has CDR1 MGHRA and CDR2 YSYEKL. This chain's CDR3 is CASSQDAPGPYEQYF. DNA for the CDR3: TGCGCCAGCAGCCAAGACGCCCCAGGGCCCTACGAGCAGTACTTC.

Only one count was recorded for this clone. The chain combines TRBV5-4 with TRBJ2-1, with 12 bases lining up with TRBD2. Germline CDR1 SGHNT, CDR2 YYREEE (reference sequence). V was clipped by 6 bases and J by 7 bases; unmatched bases: 11. This CDR3 is built from 16 residues. The CDR3 DNA reads as TGTGCCAGCATAAGTAGGTGGACTAGCGGGAAAAATGAGCAGTTCTTC. Translation gives CASISRWTSGKNEQFF. Full variable domain (remainder filled in from reference TRBV5-4 and TRBJ2-1): ETGVTQSPTHLIKTRGQQVTLRCSSQSGHNTVSWYQQALGQGPQFIFQYYREEENGRGNFPPRFSGLQFPNYSSELNVNALELDDSALYLCASISRWTSGKNEQFFGPGTRLTVL.

V gene TRBV7-9 combines with J gene TRBJ1-6; possible D gene TRBD1, 6 bases. The ends were cut back, 5 bases at V and 9 bases at J, with 14 bases in the middle. CDR1 and CDR2 from the germline V gene are SEHNR and FQNEAQ (reference sequence). This CDR3 contains 14 residues. CDR3 amino acids: CASSPDLTGSPLHF. The CDR3 DNA reads TGTGCCAGCAGCCCCGACTTGACAGGTTCACCCCTCCACTTT.

This chain uses TRBV5-6 with TRBJ1-2; D gene unclear. CDR1 and CDR2 from the germline V gene are SGHDT and YYEEEE. V was clipped by 0 bases and J by 3 bases, with 9 bases between them. The CDR3 covers 14 residues. The CDR3 DNA reads as TGTGCCAGCAGCTTGGTAAGGACTGACTATGGCTACACCTTC. It codes for CASSLVRTDYGYTF. Supplemented by reference TRBV5-6 and TRBJ1-2, the full variable domain reads DAGVTQSPTHLIKTRGQQVTLRCSPKSGHDTVSWYQQALGQGPQFIFQYYEEEERQRGNFPDRFSGHQFPNYSSELNVNALLLGDSALYLCASSLVRTDYGYTFGSGTRLTVV.

The chain combines TRBV6-1 with TRBJ2-7, with D possibly TRBD2 on 5 matching bases. Looked up from germline, CDR1 is MNHNS and CDR2 is SASEGT. Trimming removed 9 bases at V and 5 bases at J, with 17 bases between. This CDR3 has 13 residues. CDR3: CASSPGTGNEQYF. As DNA, the CDR3 is TGTGCCAGTTCCCCGGGTACGGGGAACGAGCAGTACTTC.

CDR3 coding DNA: TGTGCCAGCAGCTTGGAAGGCGGGATGAGGCACGAGCAGTACTTC. Residues: CASSLEGGMRHEQYF. The chain employs TRBV5-6 and TRBJ2-7; D perhaps matches TRBD2 (6 bases). Per germline, CDR1 SGHDT and CDR2 YYEEEE. The CDR3 loop spans 15 amino acids. Between the trimmed V and J ends, which lost 0 bases and 5 bases, there was a span of 15 bases.

The V call is TRBV6-4, the J call TRBJ2-3; D remains unclear. The V end lost 4 bases, the J end lost 2 bases, and 10 bases lay between the germline ends. Germline V lookup: CDR1 MRHNA, CDR2 SNTAGT. The CDR3 runs to 14 residues. DNA of the CDR3: TGTGCCAGCAGTGTGGCGGCCTCCACAGATACGCAGTATTTT. This gives the protein CASSVAASTDTQYF.

The V call is TRBV30, the J call TRBJ1-1; no definite D call. Trimming left V 3 bases short and J 6 bases short, with 5 bases between. From germline, CDR1 is GTSNPN and CDR2 SVGIG (reference sequence). The CDR3 has 10 amino acids. In DNA form, the CDR3 reads TGTGCCTGGAGCGGGTCTGAAGCTTTCTTT. Its translation is CAWSGSEAFF.

The chain recombines TRBV4-2 with TRBJ2-5, with 11 positions matching TRBD2. The CDR3 has 15 amino acids. V shed 4 bases, J shed 6 bases, and the junction held 7 bases outside the gene matches. The V gene's germline CDR1 is LGHNA and CDR2 YNFKEQ. This CDR3 is CASSPDSGGVKTQYF. CDR3 DNA: TGTGCCAGCAGCCCTGATAGCGGGGGGGTGAAGACCCAGTACTTC.

This chain uses TRBV27 with TRBJ2-5; 8 bases fit TRBD2. The ends lost 2 bases at V and 4 bases at J; junction bases unmatched: 6. Germline V lookup: CDR1 MNHEY, CDR2 SMNVEV (reference sequence). The CDR3 has 15 residues. CDR3 sequence: CASSLRGLGGETQYF. CDR3 in DNA: TGTGCCAGCAGTTTACGGGGACTAGGGGGAGAGACCCAGTACTTC.